This passage covers 32 T cell receptor beta chains from one sample sequenced in a study of cytomegalovirus exposure and HLA in healthy donors (dated by TCRdb to 2015 to 2018). Library preparation used the immunoSEQ multiplex PCR assay. The table was pulled from immuneACCESS by TCRdb, which kept in-frame rearrangements only. Such tables lose some clones; where checked, under half of the loss comes from unresolved V genes, and the rest has no known cause. Recorded for this sample are around 250,000 clones; around 90% of them occurred a single time. The ten largest clones take up about 0.36% of the sample. The sample comprised PBMCs. Source of these receptors: a woman between 18 and 30 years old in good health and CMV-seronegative.

The chain joins TRBV4-2 to TRBJ2-1, with D possibly matching TRBD2 (5 bases). Germline V lookup: CDR1 LGHNA, CDR2 YNFKEQ. V dropped 6 bases and J dropped 3 bases, with 15 bases sitting between them. The CDR3 has 15 residues. Here the CDR3 reads CASSQNTGSYNEQFF. CDR3 DNA: TGTGCCAGCAGTCAGAATACGGGGAGCTACAATGAGCAGTTCTTC.

This clone was found once. This chain connects TRBV7-8 to TRBJ2-1, with TRBD2 identical over 8 bases. CDR3 length: 17 amino acids. CDR1 is SGHVS, CDR2 FQNEAQ, per germline. The V and J ends lost 5 bases and 5 bases, in that order; junction bases with no gene match: 14. The CDR3 sequence: CASSPVRGGAPNNEQFF. Here the CDR3 DNA reads TGTGCCAGCAGCCCCGTTCGGGGGGGGGCCCCGAACAATGAGCAGTTCTTC.

The CDR3 here is CSARQGAANEKLFF. CDR3 sequence (DNA): TGCAGCGCCCGACAGGGGGCAGCTAATGAAAAACTGTTTTTT. V usage is TRBV29-1 and J usage is TRBJ1-4, with 10 bases lining up with TRBD1. The CDR3 sequence is 14 residues long. J was trimmed by 3 bases and V by 7 bases; bases with no gene match: 5. The V gene's germline CDR1 is SQVTM and CDR2 ANQGSEA.

The rearrangement joins TRBV7-9 to TRBJ2-7, with D tentatively TRBD1 (5 bases). The CDR3 sequence is 13 residues long. V was clipped by 5 bases and J by 5 bases, with 13 bases between them. Germline V gives CDR1 SEHNR, CDR2 FQNEAQ (reference sequence). The CDR3, as DNA: TGTGCCAGCAGCCTCCCAGGACACCACGAGCAGTACTTC. Translating gives CASSLPGHHEQYF.

This rearrangement joins TRBV30 to TRBJ2-1; D may be TRBD2 (5 bases). Germline values: CDR1 GTSNPN, CDR2 SVGIG (reference sequence). The V and J ends lost 3 bases and 1 base respectively, with 7 bases between them. The CDR3 totals 13 residues. CDR3 in DNA: TGTGCCTGGAGAGGAGGATCCTACAATGAGCAGTTCTTC. Its protein product is CAWRGGSYNEQFF.

The rearrangement joins TRBV6-1 to TRBJ1-5; D gene unclear. Germline CDR1 MNHNS, CDR2 SASEGT. CDR3 size: 11 residues. Trimming pared 8 bases from V and 7 bases from J, leaving 9 bases between. This CDR3 reads CASREKQPQHF. The CDR3 region has the DNA TGTGCCAGCCGGGAGAAGCAGCCCCAGCATTTT.

The rearrangement links TRBV4-3 to TRBJ1-6, with D perhaps TRBD1 (5 bases). The CDR3 sequence is 18 residues long. Trimming cost V 0 bases and J 3 bases, with 15 bases left between them. Germline CDR1 reads LGHNA; CDR2 reads YSLEER. The CDR3 DNA reads TGCGCCAGCAGCCAAGATTTGGCGGGGGGTATCTATAATTCACCCCTCCACTTT. Its protein product is CASSQDLAGGIYNSPLHF.

The chain recombines TRBV9 with TRBJ2-5; D is possibly TRBD1 (6 bases). Trimming removed 2 bases at V and 2 bases at J, with 13 bases between. This CDR3 contains 15 residues. The germline V gene has CDR1 SGDLS and CDR2 YYNGEE. CDR3 nucleotides: TGTGCCAGCAGCGTTTTTACAGGGCAACAAGAGACCCAGTACTTC. Translating gives CASSVFTGQQETQYF.

This clone has a single count. The V and J genes are TRBV28 and TRBJ2-7; D remains ambiguous. V was trimmed by 5 bases and J by 0 bases, leaving 14 bases between them. Germline CDR1 MDHEN, CDR2 SYDVKM. CDR3 length: 15 residues. The CDR3 is CASSPGRTSSYEQYF. DNA of the CDR3: TGTGCCAGCAGTCCTGGTCGAACCAGCTCCTACGAGCAGTACTTC.

The rearrangement links TRBV5-1 to TRBJ1-4; no reliable D call. Looked up from germline, CDR1 is SGHRS and CDR2 is YFSETQ. This CDR3 is 15 amino acids long. V gave up 4 bases and J gave up 2 bases, with 12 bases separating them. DNA for the CDR3: TGCGCCAGCAGCGCCGGGAGGGCCACTAATGAAAAACTGTTTTTT. Its protein product is CASSAGRATNEKLFF.

The rearrangement joins TRBV6-5 to TRBJ1-1; 7 positions agree with TRBD1. CDR3 length: 13 residues. J lost 1 base, V lost 10 bases, and 6 bases had no gene match. Per germline, CDR1 MNHEY and CDR2 SVGAGI. CDR3 bases: TGTGCCATCAGCGGGACAGAGAACACTGAAGCTTTCTTT. Its translation is CAISGTENTEAFF.

This clone appeared a single time. The gene calls are TRBV7-2 and TRBJ2-3; the match to TRBD2 covers 14 bases. The V gene end was trimmed by 5 bases and the J gene end by 3 bases; junction bases not matched to a gene: 7. Germline V CDR1 and CDR2: SGHTA, FQGNSA. The CDR3 runs to 17 residues. CDR3 sequence reads: CASSALRTSGGTDTQYF. In DNA form, the CDR3 reads TGTGCCAGCAGCGCCCTCCGGACTAGCGGGGGGACAGATACGCAGTATTTT. Variable domain in full (rest from reference TRBV7-2 and TRBJ2-3): GAGVSQSPSNKVTEKGKDVELRCDPISGHTALYWYRQSLGQGLEFLIYFQGNSAPDKSGLPSDRFSAERTGGSVSTLTIQRTQQEDSAVYLCASSALRTSGGTDTQYFGPGTRLTVL.

V gene TRBV5-1 combines with J gene TRBJ2-1, with 9 nucleotides matching TRBD1. V was clipped by 1 base and J by 7 bases; unmatched bases: 12. The CDR3 covers 17 residues. CDR1 is SGHRS and CDR2 is YFSETQ in the germline V gene. The CDR3 is CASSLNDRTGGRNEQFF. The CDR3 nucleotides read TGCGCCAGCAGCTTGAATGATAGAACAGGGGGCCGAAATGAGCAGTTCTTC.

This rearrangement joins TRBV13 to TRBJ2-7; 12 bases line up with TRBD2. The CDR3 length is 15 residues. The trim removed 5 bases at V and 6 bases at J, leaving 8 bases unmatched. Germline-derived CDR1 and CDR2 are PRHDT and FYEKMQ (reference sequence). This chain's CDR3 is CASSLSGTSGREQYF. CDR3 in DNA: TGTGCCAGCAGCCTCTCCGGGACTAGCGGGCGCGAGCAGTACTTC.

The gene calls are TRBV28 and TRBJ1-1; D remains unclear. The V and J ends lost 5 bases and 5 bases respectively, with 9 bases between them. Looked up from germline, CDR1 is MDHEN and CDR2 is SYDVKM. The CDR3 sequence is 12 residues long. The CDR3 nucleotides are TGTGCCAGCAGTGAGGTCCCGACTGAAGCTTTCTTT. Amino acids: CASSEVPTEAFF.

The rearrangement links TRBV6-5 to TRBJ2-3, with TRBD2 identical over 7 bases. Trimming at V came to 4 bases and at J to 4 bases, leaving 8 bases not matched to a gene. Germline CDR1 MNHEY, CDR2 SVGAGI. This CDR3 is 15 amino acids long. This chain's CDR3 is CASSSPGLVPDTQYF. The CDR3 nucleotides are TGTGCCAGCAGTTCTCCTGGACTAGTTCCAGATACGCAGTATTTT.

The chain carries TRBV9 and TRBJ1-2, with a possible D match to TRBD1 (6 bases). The germline V gene has CDR1 SGDLS and CDR2 YYNGEE. The CDR3 loop spans 14 amino acids. Between the trimmed V and J ends, which lost 2 bases and 8 bases, there was a span of 16 bases. The CDR3 loop is CASSVQQGSGGYTF. CDR3 bases: TGTGCCAGCAGCGTCCAACAGGGCTCGGGCGGCTACACCTTC.

This chain connects TRBV19 to TRBJ1-2; 7 positions agree with TRBD1. Germline V gene data show CDR1 as LNHDA and CDR2 as SQIVND (reference sequence). The junction had 8 bases not matched to a gene; V was cut back by 5 bases and J by 5 bases. There are 14 residues in the CDR3. The CDR3 coding sequence is TGTGCCAGTAGTGTACCCCGGGACAGATATGGCTACACCTTC. Translated: CASSVPRDRYGYTF.

CDR3 nucleotide sequence: TGCGCCAGCAGTTCGGGACAGGGAATAGCAACTAATGAAAAACTGTTTTTT. Its protein is CASSSGQGIATNEKLFF. This rearrangement joins TRBV10-1 to TRBJ1-4; TRBD1 aligns across 9 bases. The CDR3 loop spans 17 amino acids. J was trimmed by 0 bases and V by 5 bases; bases with no gene match: 7. The germline V gene encodes CDR1 WNHNN and CDR2 SYGVQD (reference sequence).

This clone was seen more than once but under ten times. The J gene is TRBJ2-7, the V gene TRBV28; 7 nucleotides align to TRBD1. CDR3 length: 15 residues. V lost 7 bases and J lost 4; bases outside the gene matches: 13. Germline CDR1 reads MDHEN; CDR2 reads SYDVKM. The CDR3 is CASKSSGTERYEQYF. Written as DNA, the CDR3 is TGTGCCAGCAAAAGCAGTGGGACAGAGAGATACGAGCAGTACTTC.

The J gene is TRBJ1-3, the V gene TRBV6-6; possibly TRBD1 for D (6 bases). Per the germline V gene, CDR1 is MNHNY and CDR2 is SVGAGI (reference sequence). The ends were cut back, 2 bases at V and 4 bases at J, with 9 bases in the middle. The length of the CDR3 is 14 residues. CDR3 amino acids: CASSYRGQGNTIYF. The CDR3 nucleotides are TGTGCCAGCAGTTACAGAGGACAGGGAAACACCATATATTTT.

J is TRBJ2-1 and V is TRBV11-2, with D perhaps TRBD1 (6 bases). Trimming pared 1 base from V and 9 bases from J, leaving 13 bases between. Germline assignment: CDR1 SGHAT and CDR2 FQNNGV. The CDR3 totals 14 residues. The CDR3 DNA reads as TGTGCCAGCAGCTTAGGGGTGACAGGAGGTGAGCAGTTCTTC. This translates into CASSLGVTGGEQFF. Full variable domain (remainder filled in from reference TRBV11-2 and TRBJ2-1): EAGVAQSPRYKIIEKRQSVAFWCNPISGHATLYWYQQILGQGPKLLIQFQNNGVVDDSQLPKDRFSAERLKGVDSTLKIQPAKLEDSAVYLCASSLGVTGGEQFFGPGTRLTVL.

The rearrangement links TRBV4-2 to TRBJ2-2, with TRBD1 matching 7 bases. J gave up 4 bases and V 3 bases, and 8 bases lay outside the gene matches. Germline-derived CDR1 and CDR2 are LGHNA and YNFKEQ. This CDR3 region has 16 residues. CDR3 in DNA: TGTGCCAGCAGCCAGCTACAGGGGCCAGGCACCGGGGAGCTGTTTTTT. Amino acids: CASSQLQGPGTGELFF.

The chain uses TRBV6-5 and TRBJ2-3; 10 bases are a match to TRBD2. Germline V gives CDR1 MNHEY, CDR2 SVGAGI. J was trimmed by 2 bases and V by 6 bases; bases with no gene match: 5. CDR3 length: 15 amino acids. The CDR3 DNA follows: TGTGCCAGCAGCCACGGGACTAGCGCCACAGATACGCAGTATTTT. It is translated as CASSHGTSATDTQYF.

The CDR3 protein is CASSLPVTGPYEQYF. CDR3 bases: TGTGCCAGCAGTCTCCCCGTGACAGGTCCCTACGAGCAGTACTTC. V and J are TRBV28 and TRBJ2-7; D is possibly TRBD1 (6 bases). Trimming removed 5 bases from V and 2 bases from J, with 16 bases in between. Germline V gene lookup returns CDR1 MDHEN and CDR2 SYDVKM. This CDR3 contains 15 residues.

The rearrangement uses TRBV5-4 and TRBJ1-1; D is undetermined. V lost 2 bases to trimming and J lost 0 bases, with 8 bases between them. CDR3 length: 14 residues. Germline V gene data show CDR1 as SGHNT and CDR2 as YYREEE (reference sequence). CDR3 in amino acids: CASSFSQVNTEAFF. CDR3 nucleotide sequence: TGTGCCAGCAGCTTCTCTCAGGTGAACACTGAAGCTTTCTTT.

The chain uses TRBV28 and TRBJ1-2; no clear D gene. V lost 7 bases and J 7 bases, leaving 16 bases between the germline ends. This CDR3 region has 13 residues. Germline CDR1 is MDHEN and CDR2 is SYDVKM. CDR3 sequence reads: CASIKGSRGGYTF. The CDR3 DNA reads TGTGCCAGCATAAAAGGCTCTCGGGGTGGCTACACCTTC.

The chain's CDR3 is CASSQARGQRAPLHF. For the CDR3, the DNA is TGTGCCAGCAGCCAAGCAAGAGGACAGAGAGCCCCCCTCCACTTT. This chain links TRBV14 with TRBJ1-6; D is possibly TRBD1 (6 bases). This CDR3 has 15 amino acids. CDR1 is SGHDN and CDR2 is FVKESK in the germline V gene. Trimming took off 1 base at V and 13 bases at J, with 17 bases between the two ends.

V gene TRBV23-1 combines with J gene TRBJ2-7; no clear D. TRBV23-1 is placed among ORFs of uncertain function. The CDR3 loop spans 14 amino acids. V shed 0 bases and J shed 2 bases, with 8 bases lying between them. The CDR3: CASSQSRRTYEQYF. The CDR3 DNA follows: TGCGCCAGCAGTCAATCGAGGCGGACCTACGAGCAGTACTTC.

V gene TRBV2 combines with J gene TRBJ2-5; D is unclear. CDR1 is SNHLY, CDR2 FYNNEI, per germline. Trimming removed 4 bases at V and 1 base at J, with 16 bases between. This CDR3 region has 16 residues. The CDR3 loop reads CASSGWAGTIQETQYF. The CDR3 DNA follows: TGTGCCAGCAGTGGATGGGCAGGAACCATCCAAGAGACCCAGTACTTC. The whole variable domain, remainder taken from reference TRBV2 and TRBJ2-5, is EPEVTQTPSHQVTQMGQEVILRCVPISNHLYFYWYRQILGQKVEFLVSFYNNEISEKSEIFDDQFSVERPDGSNFTLKIRSTKLEDSAMYFCASSGWAGTIQETQYFGPGTRLLVL.

The chain couples TRBV27 to TRBJ1-2; TRBD1 might be the D (6 bases). This CDR3 comprises 14 residues. Per germline, CDR1 MNHEY and CDR2 SMNVEV (reference sequence). V was pared by 2 bases and J by 8 bases, with 15 bases between. Here the CDR3 reads CASSLGGGPRGYTF. The CDR3 bases are TGTGCCAGCAGTTTAGGGGGGGGCCCTCGGGGCTACACCTTC.

V is TRBV2 and J is TRBJ2-1, with unresolved D. The CDR3 length is 17 residues. The germline V gene has CDR1 SNHLY and CDR2 FYNNEI. Trimming cost V 1 base and J 0 bases, with 13 bases left between them. The CDR3 sequence: CASSEVELVGSYNEQFF. CDR3 DNA sequence: TGTGCCAGCAGTGAAGTGGAGTTGGTGGGCTCCTACAATGAGCAGTTCTTC.